The next 5 T cell receptor beta chains were all read from a single sample in a study of molecular identifiers for immune sequencing clone quantification. TCRdb independently ran MiXCR on the PCR reads; one entry per CDR3 protein. The sample lists about 630,000 distinct CDR3 sequences, 25% occurring once. The sequencing input was naive CD8+ T cells from blood, with Jurkat cell RNA spiked in. Subset noted: FACS-sorted CD8+CD4-CCR7+CD45RA+ naive T cells. The receptors were gathered from a human donor in good health. Some libraries in this study had Jurkat cell RNA spiked in.

This clonotype was seen a few times. The chain employs TRBV12-3 or TRBV12-4 and TRBJ1-1; 7 bases agree with TRBD1. J gave up 1 base and V 5 bases, and 13 bases lay outside the gene matches. The length of the CDR3 is 17 residues. CDR3 sequence (DNA): TGTGCCAGCAGTCCGTTTCTGGGCGACAGGGAGAACACTGAAGCTTTCTTT. Protein: CASSPFLGDRENTEAFF.

This clonotype occurred many times. The chain joins TRBV29-1 to TRBJ2-7; 7 bases are shared with TRBD2. The CDR3 spans 15 residues. With V trimmed by 5 bases and J by 4 bases, 14 bases remained unmatched. Germline lookup yields CDR1 SQVTM and CDR2 ANQGSEA. The CDR3 protein is CSVREETSWIYEQYF. DNA of the CDR3: TGCAGCGTTCGGGAAGAGACTAGCTGGATATACGAGCAGTACTTC.

This clonotype was counted at least ten times. The V gene is TRBV28, the J gene TRBJ2-7, with D perhaps TRBD1 or TRBD2 (5 bases each). Between the trimmed V and J ends, which lost 3 bases and 6 bases, there was a span of 9 bases. Germline CDR1 MDHEN, CDR2 SYDVKM. This CDR3 comprises 12 residues. For the CDR3, the DNA is TGTGCCAGCAGTTTTGGGGGTGCCGAGCAGTACTTC. This sequence encodes CASSFGGAEQYF.

This clonotype showed up just a few times. This chain joins TRBV24-1 and TRBJ2-1; 7 bases agree with TRBD1. The CDR3 is made up of 14 amino acids. Germline lookup yields CDR1 KGHDR and CDR2 SFDVKD. The V segment lost 3 bases and the J segment 3 bases; nucleotides outside the gene matches: 1. The CDR3 here is CATSDNRGYNEQFF. The CDR3, as DNA: TGTGCCACCAGTGATAACAGGGGCTACAATGAGCAGTTCTTC.

This clonotype was seen only a few times. This sequence may be a read error, since a much larger clone differs from it by one base. J is TRBJ2-7 and V is TRBV15; 9 nucleotides line up with TRBD1. J was trimmed by 2 bases and V by 5 bases; bases with no gene match: 4. CDR3 length: 14 amino acids. Germline V CDR1 and CDR2: LNHNV, YYDKDF (reference sequence). The CDR3 DNA reads TGTGCCACCAGCTGGGGACAGGGAGCCTACGAGCAGTACTTC. This translates into CATSWGQGAYEQYF.